Given below is one T cell receptor (beta chain) in context. The target antigen is unknown. Clones were read by immunoSEQ multiplex PCR, and TCRdb kept only the in-frame ones, dropping some. The sample records approximately 6,900 clones, about four fifths being singletons. The length of the CDR3 is 15 residues. Looked up from germline, CDR1 is SGDLS and CDR2 is YYNGEE. J lost 1 base, V lost 1 base, and 2 bases had no gene match. This sample was taken from a study of blood T cell dynamics during melanoma immunotherapy. As for the study in general: First-line therapy was either pembrolizumab or nivolumab with ipilimumab for metastatic melanoma.

Study results and caveats: It remained unknown if the driving T cell clones were melanoma-specific.

Sample time point: pre-treatment baseline. Patients with prior systemic cancer treatment, concomitant immunosuppressants, or other active malignancies were excluded. The sequence came from a human donor with melanoma. J is TRBJ1-1 and V is TRBV9; 9 nucleotides agree with TRBD1. Here the sequenced sample was blood, taken from a patient treated with checkpoint blockade. The CDR3, as DNA: TGTGCCAGCAGCGTATGGGACAGGGCGAACACTGAAGCTTTCTTT. It translates to CASSVWDRANTEAFF.